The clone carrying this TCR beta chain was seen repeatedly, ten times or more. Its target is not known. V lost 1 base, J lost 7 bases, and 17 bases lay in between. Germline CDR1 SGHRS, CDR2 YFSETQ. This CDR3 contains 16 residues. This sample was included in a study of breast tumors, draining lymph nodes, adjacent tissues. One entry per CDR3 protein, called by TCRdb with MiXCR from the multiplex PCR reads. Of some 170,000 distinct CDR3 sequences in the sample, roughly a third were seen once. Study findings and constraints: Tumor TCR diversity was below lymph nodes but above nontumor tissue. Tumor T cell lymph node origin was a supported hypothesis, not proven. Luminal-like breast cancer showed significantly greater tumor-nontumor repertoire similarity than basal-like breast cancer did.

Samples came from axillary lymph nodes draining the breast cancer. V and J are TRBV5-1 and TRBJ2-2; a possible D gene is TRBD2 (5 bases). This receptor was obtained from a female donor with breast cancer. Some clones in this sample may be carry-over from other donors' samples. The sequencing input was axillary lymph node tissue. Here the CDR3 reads CASSLPTSSSGGELFF. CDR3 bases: TGCGCCAGCAGCTTGCCGACGTCTAGCTCGGGCGGGGAGCTGTTTTTT.